This T cell receptor beta chain appears in the sequencing data of a study of blood T cell repertoires in COVID-19. The wider study: Acute-phase and convalescent COVID-19 samples originated in the United States, Italy and Spain.

V was pared by 8 bases and J by 8 bases, with 22 bases between. The CDR3 extends over 15 amino acids. Per germline, CDR1 LNHDA and CDR2 SQIVND (reference sequence). TCRdb keeps only in-frame clones here, not all; method: immunoSEQ multiplex PCR. The repertoire holds fewer than 200,000 clones, with roughly 87% as singletons. Sample: peripheral blood. The V and J genes are TRBV19 and TRBJ2-1, with a weak D call TRBD2 (5 bases). This TCR was recovered from a man in his 60s with active or convalescent COVID-19. The CDR3 DNA sequence: TGTGCCAGTTCCCCTGCTAGGGTAGACGGGGATGAGCAGTTCTTC. It is translated as CASSPARVDGDEQFF.